This entry features one T cell receptor (beta chain) sequence. Using immunoSEQ multiplex PCR, the repertoire was profiled, and TCRdb retains in-frame clones only, with some absent. The repertoire includes more than 80,000 clones, 91% of them detected once, and around 0.33% sits in the top ten. The data derive from a study of OX40 agonist ivuxolimab in advanced cancers. Germline loops: CDR1 MNHEY, CDR2 SVGAGI. V was clipped by 2 bases and J by 8 bases, with 6 bases between them. The length of the CDR3 is 11 residues. The source of this sequence is an adult with an advanced solid tumor such as melanoma, head and neck, liver or kidney cancer. The chain recombines TRBV6-5 with TRBJ1-1; D not resolved. The sequenced sample was CD4+ or CD8+ T cells sorted from blood, obtained in a trial of the OX40 agonist ivuxolimab. The DNA of the CDR3 is TGTGCCAGCAGTTACGTAGGAGAAGCTTTCTTT. This sequence encodes CASSYVGEAFF.